Listed below are T cell receptor beta chains from one sample, sequenced in a study of T-cell reconstitution after alpha-beta-depleted transplantation in children. TCRdb ran MiXCR on the PCR reads and lists one entry per CDR3 protein. The table includes roughly 350,000 distinct CDR3 sequences, 10% detected once. This sample comprised PBMCs from the stem cell graft donor, obtained from the stem cell graft. The receptors come from a human donor who donated a stem cell graft to a child with acute lymphoblastic leukemia. Each CDR3 is given with its conserved first and last residue. The D gene is left open where the match is weak. The size entry is marked missing in some rows and otherwise reads once, few, many or a size class.

D: NA; J: TRBJ2-3; size: NA; V: TRBV3-1; DNA: TGTGCCAGCAGCCCTGTGGCCTCAACAGATACGCAGTATTTT; CDR3: CASSPVASTDTQYF
D: NA; J: TRBJ2-1; size: NA; V: TRBV20-1; DNA: TGCAGTGCTAGTCGGCCGGGTGGTAGCGTCGATGAGCAGTTCTTC; CDR3: CSASRPGGSVDEQFF
D: NA; J: TRBJ1-5; size: many; V: TRBV5-5; DNA: TGTGCCAGCAGTCCATTGGGGTCTAGCCAGCCCCAGCATTTT; CDR3: CASSPLGSSQPQHF
D: NA; J: TRBJ2-5; size: NA; V: TRBV3-1; DNA: TGTGCCAGCAGCCACGGGGGCAGGGTTCTACAAGAGACCCAGTACTTC; CDR3: CASSHGGRVLQETQYF
D: NA; J: TRBJ2-3; size: few; V: TRBV3-1; DNA: TGTGCCAGCAGCCAAGATCGGCGGGGGCCAGGCAAAGATACGCAGTATTTT; CDR3: CASSQDRRGPGKDTQYF
D: NA; J: TRBJ2-5; size: few; V: TRBV7-2; DNA: TGTGCCAGCAGCTTAGCGTACGGACCACAAGAGACCCAGTACTTC; CDR3: CASSLAYGPQETQYF
D: NA; J: TRBJ1-1; size: NA; V: TRBV5-1; DNA: TGCGCCAGCAGCTTGGGGGCATTGAGGACTGAAGCTTTCTTT; CDR3: CASSLGALRTEAFF
D: TRBD1; J: TRBJ2-5; size: few; V: TRBV12-3/TRBV12-4; DNA: TGTGCCAGCAGCCCCGCGGGACAGGGAAGGGAGACCCAGTACTTC; CDR3: CASSPAGQGRETQYF
D: NA; J: TRBJ2-7; size: NA; V: TRBV7-2; DNA: TGTGCCAGCATCCGCAGAATTACCTACGAGCAGTACTTC; CDR3: CASIRRITYEQYF
D: TRBD2; J: TRBJ2-2; size: few; V: TRBV27; DNA: TGTGCCAGCAGCCCACTAGCGTCGGTCACCGGGGAGCTGTTTTTT; CDR3: CASSPLASVTGELFF
D: TRBD2; J: TRBJ2-3; size: few; V: TRBV7-2; DNA: TGTGCCAGCAGCTTAGCTCCAGCGGGAGGGCAAGATACGCAGTATTTT; CDR3: CASSLAPAGGQDTQYF
D: NA; J: TRBJ2-3; size: NA; V: TRBV7-2; DNA: TGTGCCAGCAGCCGCCCTCTAGGGTCGCAGTATTTT; CDR3: CASSRPLGSQYF
D: NA; J: TRBJ2-1; size: many; V: TRBV5-1; DNA: TGCGCCAGCAGCTTCGGGGGAGACCCGTACAATGAGCAGTTCTTC; CDR3: CASSFGGDPYNEQFF
D: NA; J: TRBJ2-7; size: few; V: TRBV3-1; DNA: TGTGCCAGCAGCCAAGGGGGCTCCGAGCAGTACTTC; CDR3: CASSQGGSEQYF
D: NA; J: TRBJ2-1; size: NA; V: TRBV5-1; DNA: TGCGCCAGCAGCTTGGTAGCACTAGGAACGCATAATGAGCAGTTCTTC; CDR3: CASSLVALGTHNEQFF
D: TRBD2; J: TRBJ2-2; size: few; V: TRBV27; DNA: TGTGCCAGCACTCCTAGCGGGAGAGGGACCGGGGAGCTGTTTTTT; CDR3: CASTPSGRGTGELFF